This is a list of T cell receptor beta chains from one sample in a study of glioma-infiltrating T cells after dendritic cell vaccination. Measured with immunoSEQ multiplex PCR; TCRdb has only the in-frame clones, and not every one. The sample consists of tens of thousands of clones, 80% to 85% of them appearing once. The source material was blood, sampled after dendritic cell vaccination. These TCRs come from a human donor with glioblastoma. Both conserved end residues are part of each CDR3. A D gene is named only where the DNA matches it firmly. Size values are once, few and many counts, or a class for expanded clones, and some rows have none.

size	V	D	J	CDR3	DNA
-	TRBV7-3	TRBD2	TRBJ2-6	CASSLNFGGGPGANVLTF	TGTGCCAGCAGCTTAAATTTCGGGGGGGGCCCTGGGGCCAACGTCCTGACTTTC
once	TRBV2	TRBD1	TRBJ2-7	CASSEAPGQPDEQYF	TGTGCCAGCAGTGAAGCGCCGGGACAGCCCGACGAGCAGTACTTC
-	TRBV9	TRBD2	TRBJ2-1	CASSVGGLAAYNEQFF	TGTGCCAGCAGCGTAGGGGGACTAGCGGCCTACAATGAGCAGTTCTTC
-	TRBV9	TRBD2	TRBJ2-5	CASSETPFLAGGGETQYF	TGTGCCAGCAGCGAGACGCCATTCCTAGCGGGGGGCGGGGAGACCCAGTACTTC
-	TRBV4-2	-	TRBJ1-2	CASSQVATGTIGYGYTF	TGTGCCAGCAGCCAAGTTGCAACAGGGACAATTGGCTATGGCTACACCTTC
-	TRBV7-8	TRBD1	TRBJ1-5	CASSSNRDRGNSNQPQHF	TGTGCCAGCAGCTCCAACCGGGACAGGGGGAATAGCAATCAGCCCCAGCATTTT
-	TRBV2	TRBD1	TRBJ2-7	CASTPDRDRSYEQYF	TGTGCCAGCACCCCCGACAGGGATAGATCCTACGAGCAGTACTTC
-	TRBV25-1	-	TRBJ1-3	CASSGQGSGNTIYF	TGTGCCAGCAGTGGTCAGGGCTCTGGAAACACCATATATTTT
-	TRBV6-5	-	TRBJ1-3	CASSLEGGQGGNTIYF	TGTGCCAGCAGTTTGGAGGGGGGGCAAGGTGGAAACACCATATATTTT
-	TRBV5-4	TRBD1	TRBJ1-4	CASSQGQSTNEKLFF	TGTGCCAGCAGCCAGGGACAGTCAACTAATGAAAAACTGTTTTTT
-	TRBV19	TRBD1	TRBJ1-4	CASREGTGGNEKLFF	TGTGCCAGTAGGGAAGGGACAGGCGGTAATGAAAAACTGTTTTTT
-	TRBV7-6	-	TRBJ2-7	CASSLRQNSYEQYF	TGTGCCAGCAGCCTAAGACAGAACTCCTACGAGCAGTACTTC
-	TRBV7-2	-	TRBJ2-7	CASSLDRGSYEQYF	TGTGCCAGCAGCTTAGATAGGGGCTCCTACGAGCAGTACTTC
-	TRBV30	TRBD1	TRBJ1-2	CAYKQQGALGYTF	TGTGCCTACAAACAACAGGGGGCGCTCGGCTACACCTTC
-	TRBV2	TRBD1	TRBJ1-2	CASSAEGAGPYGYTF	TGTGCCAGCAGCGCTGAGGGGGCGGGGCCCTATGGCTACACCTTC
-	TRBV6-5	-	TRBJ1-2	CASSSGRDYGYTF	TGTGCCAGCAGTTCCGGCAGGGACTATGGCTACACCTTC
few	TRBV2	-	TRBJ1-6	CASRVTNSPLHF	TGTGCCAGCCGGGTGACTAATTCACCCCTCCACTTT
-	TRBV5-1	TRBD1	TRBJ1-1	CASSQNAGTGVSEAFF	TGCGCCAGCAGCCAAAATGCCGGGACAGGGGTATCTGAAGCTTTCTTT
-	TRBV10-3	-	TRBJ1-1	CAISGKGRESEAFF	TGTGCCATCAGTGGTAAGGGAAGGGAGTCTGAAGCTTTCTTT
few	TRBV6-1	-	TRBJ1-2	CASSEFLGGNYGYTF	TGTGCCAGCAGTGAATTTCTGGGGGGAAACTATGGCTACACCTTC
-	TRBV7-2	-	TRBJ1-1	CASSTTENTEAFF	TGTGCCAGCAGCACCACAGAGAACACTGAAGCTTTCTTT
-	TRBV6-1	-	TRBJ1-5	CASSDPGRLGNQPQHF	TGTGCCAGCAGTGATCCTGGTCGGTTGGGCAATCAGCCCCAGCATTTT
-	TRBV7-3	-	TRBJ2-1	CASSLISQGLFSWDEQFF	TGTGCCAGCAGCTTAATCTCCCAGGGGCTGTTCTCTTGGGATGAGCAGTTCTTC
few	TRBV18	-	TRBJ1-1	CASSPGPGLNTEAFF	TGTGCCAGCTCACCAGGTCCAGGGTTGAACACTGAAGCTTTCTTT
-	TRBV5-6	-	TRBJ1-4	CASSLFGEGNEKLFF	TGTGCCAGCAGCTTATTTGGGGAGGGGAATGAAAAACTGTTTTTT
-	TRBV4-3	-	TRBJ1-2	CASSQVDGTNYGYTF	TGCGCCAGCAGCCAGGTTGACGGGACTAACTATGGCTACACCTTC
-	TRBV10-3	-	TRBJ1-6	CAINDGPEGSPLHF	TGTGCCATAAACGACGGCCCGGAGGGTTCACCCCTCCACTTT
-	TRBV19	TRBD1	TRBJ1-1	CASNLVKDRGDTEAFF	TGTGCCAGTAACCTTGTTAAGGACAGGGGAGACACTGAAGCTTTCTTT
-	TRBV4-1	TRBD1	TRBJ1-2	CASSQEDRGSYTF	TGCGCCAGCAGCCAAGAGGACAGGGGAAGCTACACCTTC
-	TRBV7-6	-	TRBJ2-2	CASSLGGGRELFF	TGTGCCAGCAGCCTGGGTGGGGGCCGGGAGCTGTTTTTT
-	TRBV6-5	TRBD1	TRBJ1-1	CASSTEDRLGEAFF	TGTGCCAGCAGTACTGAGGACAGGTTGGGCGAAGCTTTCTTT
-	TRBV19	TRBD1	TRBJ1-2	CASSPGTGVNVYTF	TGTGCCAGTAGTCCCGGGACAGGGGTCAACGTATACACCTTC
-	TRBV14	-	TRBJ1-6	CASSLDGRSSPLHF	TGTGCCAGCAGCCTCGACGGGAGGAGTTCACCCCTCCACTTT
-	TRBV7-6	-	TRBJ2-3	CASSLWEKSTDTQYF	TGTGCCAGCAGCTTATGGGAGAAAAGCACAGATACGCAGTATTTT
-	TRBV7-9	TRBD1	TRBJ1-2	CASSGTGDYGYTF	TGTGCCAGCAGCGGAACAGGGGACTATGGCTACACCTTC
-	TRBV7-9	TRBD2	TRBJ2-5	CASSFPLAGRETQYF	TGTGCCAGCAGCTTTCCACTAGCGGGGCGGGAGACCCAGTACTTC